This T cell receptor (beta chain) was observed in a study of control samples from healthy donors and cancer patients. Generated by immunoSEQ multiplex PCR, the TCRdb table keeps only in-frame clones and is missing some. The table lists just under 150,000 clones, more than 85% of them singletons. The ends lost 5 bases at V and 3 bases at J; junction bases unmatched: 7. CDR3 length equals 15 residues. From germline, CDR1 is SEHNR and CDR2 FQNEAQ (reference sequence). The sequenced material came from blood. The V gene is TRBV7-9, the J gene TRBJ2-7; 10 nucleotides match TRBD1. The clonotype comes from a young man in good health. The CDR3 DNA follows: TGTGCCAGCAGCGTGACCGGGACAGGGGTCTACGAGCAGTACTTC. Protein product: CASSVTGTGVYEQYF. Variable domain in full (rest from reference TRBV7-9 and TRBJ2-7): DTGVSQNPRHKITKRGQNVTFRCDPISEHNRLYWYRQTLGQGPEFLTYFQNEAQLEKSRLLSDRFSAERPKGSFSTLEIQRTEQGDSAMYLCASSVTGTGVYEQYFGPGTRLTVT.